The 4 T cell receptor beta chains presented below share a single source sample, sequenced in a study of long-term antiretroviral therapy in people with HIV. Sequencing relied on immunoSEQ assay v3.0, run at survey level. Clones were read by immunoSEQ multiplex PCR, and TCRdb kept only the in-frame ones, dropping some. This table has some 21,000 clones, roughly 85% appearing once. Sequences were derived from unsorted PBMCs, sampled at the start of antiretroviral therapy. The receptors come from a man aged 45-65 years with HIV.

In DNA, the CDR3 is TGTGCCAGCAGCCGGGGGACATACGAGCAGTACTTC. It yields the protein CASSRGTYEQYF. The chain links TRBV14 to TRBJ2-7; the D gene is possibly TRBD1 (6 bases). In germline, CDR1 is SGHDN, CDR2 FVKESK. V shed 4 bases and J shed 4 bases, with 8 bases lying between them. The CDR3 has 12 residues.

The rearrangement joins TRBV5-4 to TRBJ1-2; maybe TRBD1 (5 bases). The V gene's germline CDR1 is SGHNT and CDR2 YYREEE (reference sequence). Trimming shortened V by 4 bases and J by 2 bases, and 18 bases separated the two germline ends. The CDR3 spans 16 residues. The CDR3 here is CASSQGRGSANYGYTF. DNA of the CDR3: TGTGCCAGCAGCCAAGGGCGGGGGTCTGCGAACTATGGCTACACCTTC.

This sequence joins TRBV7-6 and TRBJ2-1; 10 bases align to TRBD1. V was pared by 3 bases and J by 8 bases, with 7 bases of the junction left unmatched. The CDR3 contains 15 residues. Germline CDR1 reads SGHVS; CDR2 reads FNYEAQ. CDR3 bases: TGTGCCAGCAGCTTGGGCGGGACAGGGGTCTATGAGCAGTTCTTC. Protein: CASSLGGTGVYEQFF.

The chain is built from TRBV4-3 and TRBJ2-6; the match to TRBD2 covers 8 bases. J lost 0 bases, V lost 4 bases, and 11 bases had no gene match. The CDR3 runs 19 residues. CDR1 and CDR2 from the germline V gene are LGHNA and YSLEER. CDR3 sequence reads: CASSPFSGGLSSGANVLTF. For the CDR3, the DNA is TGCGCCAGCAGCCCTTTCTCGGGGGGGCTCAGCTCTGGGGCCAACGTCCTGACTTTC.